These 7 T cell receptor beta chains were sequenced from one sample in a study of monozygotic twins with inflammatory bowel disease. TCRdb re-analyzed the 5' RACE reads; it lists each CDR3 protein once, without DNA. The listing records a few hundred thousand distinct CDR3 sequences. The specimen was blood. These receptors were obtained from a human donor with ulcerative colitis or Crohn's disease, or a healthy co-twin of an affected twin (not recorded which).

The chain has TRBV5-4 and TRBJ2-5; TCRdb selects TRBD1, and the lack of DNA leaves this call unchecked. CDR3 length: 13 amino acids. Germline V CDR1 and CDR2: SGHNT, YYREEE (reference sequence). The CDR3 sequence: CASSPPGYETQYF.

The V gene is TRBV4-3, the J gene TRBJ1-6; TCRdb's D call, TRBD1, is unchecked because there is no DNA. Germline V gene lookup returns CDR1 LGHNA and CDR2 YSLEER. CDR3 length: 14 residues. CDR3 sequence: CASSQVSQGSPLHF.

This chain joins TRBV5-1 and TRBJ2-7; TCRdb outputs TRBD1, but without DNA this stays unchecked. Looked up from germline, CDR1 is SGHRS and CDR2 is YFSETQ. There are 15 residues in the CDR3. CDR3 amino acids: CASSLGPDSIYEQYF. Full variable domain (remainder filled in from reference TRBV5-1 and TRBJ2-7): KAGVTQTPRYLIKTRGQQVTLSCSPISGHRSVSWYQQTPGQGLQFLFEYFSETQRNKGNFPGRFSGRQFSNSRSEMNVSTLELGDSALYLCASSLGPDSIYEQYFGPGTRLTVT.

The rearrangement links TRBV7-7 to TRBJ2-1; the TCRdb D gene call, TRBD2, has no DNA to confirm it. The CDR3 is 14 residues long. Germline values: CDR1 SSHAT, CDR2 FNYEAQ (reference sequence). The CDR3 loop reads CASREAGGFNEQFF.

This sequence joins TRBV7-3 and TRBJ2-1; TCRdb reports TRBD1, a call that lacks DNA to check it against. CDR1 is SGHTA, CDR2 FQGTGA, per germline. This CDR3 spans 15 amino acids. CDR3: CASSPIRTGYNEQFF.

V and J are TRBV30 and TRBJ1-1. In germline, CDR1 is GTSNPN, CDR2 SVGIG (reference sequence). The length of the CDR3 is 13 residues. The CDR3 spells CAWSPVIYTEAFF.

This chain links TRBV27 with TRBJ2-2; TCRdb lists TRBD1, though no DNA is available to test this call. The length of the CDR3 is 13 residues. CDR1 MNHEY and CDR2 SMNVEV come from the germline V gene (reference sequence). CDR3 sequence reads: CASSVTGTGELFF.